This entry describes one T cell receptor beta chain. Germline V lookup: CDR1 LNHDA, CDR2 SQIVND (reference sequence). There are 17 residues in the CDR3. J gave up 7 bases and V 3 bases, and 14 bases lay outside the gene matches. This entry is derived from a study of blood T cell repertoires in COVID-19. Overall study: Sources were T cells, B-cell-depleted T cells, or PBMCs; the material itself was cDNA or gDNA.

This table comes from immunoSEQ multiplex PCR, and its TCRdb copy is limited to in-frame clones, with some not included. Of 70,000 or so clones in the sample, more than 75% were seen once. Sequencing used peripheral blood. This chain joins TRBV19 and TRBJ1-5; 8 nucleotides match TRBD1. This TCR was recovered from a woman of 80 years or more with active or convalescent COVID-19. As DNA, the CDR3 is TGTGCCAGTAGTATTACCCCCGCCCGGGACAGGAGACAGCCCCAGCATTTT. Its protein product is CASSITPARDRRQPQHF.